This TCR beta chain was obtained from a study of long-term antiretroviral therapy in people with HIV. Overall study results and limits: Dating from about 2004 to 2018, the blood was possibly obtained under older ART regimens. Pre-ART expanded clones dominated the repertoire at every time point. Spans of CDR3 length were tighter for HIV repertoires than for controls.

Germline CDR1 and CDR2: SEHNR and FQNEAQ (reference sequence). V gave up 1 base and J gave up 5 bases, with 15 bases separating them. The CDR3 is 17 amino acids. On this clone: Its antigen is as yet unknown.

Every donor had one or more pre-ART and two or more post-ART PBMC samples. Assay version v3.0 of immunoSEQ was used, and it was run at survey level. Measured with immunoSEQ multiplex PCR; TCRdb has only the in-frame clones, and not every one. The sample shows some 23,000 clones, about 86% of them seen only once. The rearrangement joins TRBV7-9 to TRBJ2-6; D remains ambiguous. The sequenced sample was unsorted PBMCs, obtained approximately 4.5 years after starting antiretroviral therapy. This receptor was obtained from a man aged 30 to 45 with HIV. In nucleotides, the CDR3 is TGTGCCAGCAGCTTAGGGTATGGGGAACTCTGGGCCAACGTCCTGACTTTC. This translates into CASSLGYGELWANVLTF.